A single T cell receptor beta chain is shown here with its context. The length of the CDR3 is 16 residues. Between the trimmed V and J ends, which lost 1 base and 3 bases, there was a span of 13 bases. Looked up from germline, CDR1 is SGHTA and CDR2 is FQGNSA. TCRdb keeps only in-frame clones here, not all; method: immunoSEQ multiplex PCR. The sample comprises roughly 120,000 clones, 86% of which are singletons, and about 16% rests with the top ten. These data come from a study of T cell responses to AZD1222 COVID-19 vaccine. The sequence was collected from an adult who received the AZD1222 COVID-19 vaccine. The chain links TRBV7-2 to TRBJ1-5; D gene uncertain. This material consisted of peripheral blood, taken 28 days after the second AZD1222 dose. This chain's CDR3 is CASSLGAGSANQPQHF. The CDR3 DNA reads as TGTGCCAGCAGCTTAGGCGCAGGCTCCGCCAATCAGCCCCAGCATTTT.